The 32 T cell receptor beta chains in this list originate from one sample, sequenced in a study of T-cell reconstitution after alpha-beta-depleted transplantation in children. Preparation of the TCRbeta library used unique molecular identifiers. In TCRdb, the PCR reads were re-called with MiXCR into one record per CDR3 protein. The sample lists around 600,000 distinct CDR3 sequences, over 15% occurring once. Here the sequenced sample was PBMCs from the stem cell graft donor, taken from the stem cell graft. Receptors originate from a human donor who donated a stem cell graft to a child with acute myeloid leukemia.

The genes are TRBV28 and TRBJ1-5; 7 bases align to TRBD1. This CDR3 is built from 16 residues. Germline-derived CDR1 and CDR2 are MDHEN and SYDVKM. With 4 bases clipped from V and 5 bases from J, the junction kept 11 bases outside the gene matches. CDR3 in DNA: TGTGCCAGCAGTTCCTGGGAAGGACAGGACGATCAGCCCCAGCATTTT. This gives the protein CASSSWEGQDDQPQHF.

This clonotype occurred a few times. The rearrangement joins TRBV2 to TRBJ1-5, with D tentatively TRBD1 (6 bases). The germline V gene has CDR1 SNHLY and CDR2 FYNNEI. Trimming shortened V by 8 bases and J by 5 bases, and 19 bases separated the two germline ends. The CDR3 has 15 residues. The CDR3 nucleotides read TGTGCCAGCGGGAGGATGCGGGGGGCCGATCAGCCCCAGCATTTT. It codes for CASGRMRGADQPQHF.

CDR3 bases: TGTGCCAGCAGCTCGCAGGGGGCAATGGTCACTGAAGCTTTCTTT. Translation: CASSSQGAMVTEAFF. This chain uses TRBV5-5 with TRBJ1-1; TRBD1 matches at 8 bases. The CDR3 spans 15 residues. V dropped 3 bases and J dropped 4; count of bases not matched to a gene: 8. Germline V gene data show CDR1 as SGHKS and CDR2 as YYEKEE (reference sequence).

V is TRBV6-9 and J is TRBJ1-2; 7 bases agree with TRBD1. Per the germline V gene, CDR1 is MNHGY and CDR2 is SVAAGI. V shed 2 bases, J shed 4 bases, and the junction held 10 bases outside the gene matches. The CDR3 extends over 16 amino acids. The CDR3 spells CASSYEGAGGPYGYTF. The CDR3 region has the DNA TGTGCCAGCAGTTATGAAGGGGCAGGGGGACCCTATGGCTACACCTTC.

This clonotype was seen ten or more times. The chain carries TRBV29-1 and TRBJ2-5; D call uncertain. Looked up from germline, CDR1 is SQVTM and CDR2 is ANQGSEA. With 3 bases removed from V and 2 bases from J, the gap between germline ends came to 4 bases. The CDR3 loop spans 11 amino acids. The CDR3 bases are TGCAGCGTTGAGCAGCAAGAGACCCAGTACTTC. This gives the protein CSVEQQETQYF. The full variable domain, rest sourced from reference TRBV29-1 and TRBJ2-5, is SAVISQKPSRDICQRGTSLTIQCQVDSQVTMMFWYRQQPGQSLTLIATANQGSEATYESGFVIDKFPISRPNLTFSTLTVSNMSPEDSSIYLCSVEQQETQYFGPGTRLLVL.

In this sample, this clonotype turned up many times. This rearrangement joins TRBV6-5 to TRBJ1-6, with 9 bases identical to TRBD1. Germline V gene data show CDR1 as MNHEY and CDR2 as SVGAGI. V was clipped by 0 bases and J by 10 bases; unmatched bases: 4. This CDR3 has 15 residues. In DNA form, the CDR3 reads TGTGCCAGCAGTTACTCGACGGACAGGGGCTCACCCCTCCACTTT. It codes for CASSYSTDRGSPLHF.

This clonotype came up many times. The chain has TRBV9 and TRBJ2-7; 10 bases are shared with TRBD1. Germline V CDR1 and CDR2: SGDLS, YYNGEE. The CDR3 is 14 amino acids. V trimming: 4 bases; J trimming: 6 bases; junction bases outside the gene matches: 7. In DNA, the CDR3 is TGTGCCAGCAGCCTTGGACAGGGGGACAGCGAGCAGTACTTC. This translates into CASSLGQGDSEQYF. Together with reference TRBV9 and TRBJ2-7, the CDR3 gives the full variable domain: DSGVTQTPKHLITATGQRVTLRCSPRSGDLSVYWYQQSLDQGLQFLIQYYNGEERAKGNILERFSAQQFPDLHSELNLSSLELGDSALYFCASSLGQGDSEQYFGPGTRLTVT.

This clonotype has ten or more counts. Sequence at one end of the junction differs from germline and may be a read error. V gene TRBV20-1 combines with J gene TRBJ1-3, with D hard to call. Germline V gene data show CDR1 as DFQATT and CDR2 as SNEGSKA (reference sequence). This CDR3 is built from 12 residues. The CDR3 sequence: CSAKRSGNTIYF. CDR3 coding DNA: TGCAGCGCTAAACGCTCTGGAAACACCATATATTTT.

This clonotype was observed many times. The CDR3 coding sequence is TGTGCCAGCACCCTCGACACCTACCACGAAAATGAGCAGTTCTTC. It translates to CASTLDTYHENEQFF. This chain joins TRBV5-6 and TRBJ2-1; D remains unclear. The CDR3 sequence is 15 residues long. Deletions cut 6 bases from V and 7 bases from J, with 20 bases between. Germline-derived CDR1 and CDR2 are SGHDT and YYEEEE.

The CDR3 DNA reads as TGCGCCAGCAGCTTGGTGCAGGCACCCACAGATACGCAGTATTTT. Protein sequence: CASSLVQAPTDTQYF. The chain links TRBV5-1 to TRBJ2-3; D remains unclear. Germline V gene data show CDR1 as SGHRS and CDR2 as YFSETQ. Deletions cut 0 bases from V and 2 bases from J, with 10 bases between. This CDR3 contains 15 residues.

The V and J genes are TRBV12-3 or TRBV12-4 and TRBJ1-5, with unresolved D. The V end was cut by 3 bases, the J end by 0 bases, with 9 bases between. This CDR3 region has 15 residues. The CDR3 nucleotides read TGTGCCAGCAGTTTTGTAGTAAATAGCAATCAGCCCCAGCATTTT. The encoded protein is CASSFVVNSNQPQHF.

This clonotype was found a few times. The V gene is TRBV7-6, the J gene TRBJ2-1, with 10 bases that match TRBD1. In germline, CDR1 is SGHVS, CDR2 FNYEAQ. The length of the CDR3 is 15 residues. The ends lost 3 bases at V and 5 bases at J; junction bases unmatched: 4. The CDR3 bases are TGTGCCAGCAGCTTGGCGGGACAGGGGAACAATGAGCAGTTCTTC. Protein product: CASSLAGQGNNEQFF. Full variable domain (remainder filled in from reference TRBV7-6 and TRBJ2-1): GAGVSQSPRYKVTKRGQDVALRCDPISGHVSLYWYRQALGQGPEFLTYFNYEAQQDKSGLPNDRFSAERPEGSISTLTIQRTEQRDSAMYRCASSLAGQGNNEQFFGPGTRLTVL.

This clonotype was seen ten or more times. The chain has TRBV20-1 and TRBJ2-7; a possible D gene is TRBD1 (6 bases). This CDR3 comprises 14 residues. The ends were cut back, 3 bases at V and 3 bases at J, with 15 bases in the middle. Looked up from germline, CDR1 is DFQATT and CDR2 is SNEGSKA (reference sequence). The CDR3: CSASHWTEDYEQYF. The CDR3 DNA sequence: TGCAGTGCTAGCCACTGGACAGAAGACTACGAGCAGTACTTC.

This clonotype was counted many times. J is TRBJ2-5 and V is TRBV20-1, with 10 bases lining up with TRBD2. With 5 bases clipped from V and 2 bases from J, the junction kept 5 bases outside the gene matches. Germline V gene data show CDR1 as DFQATT and CDR2 as SNEGSKA (reference sequence). The CDR3 is 14 amino acids. The CDR3 protein is CSAGSGGTQETQYF. In DNA, the CDR3 is TGCAGTGCTGGTAGCGGGGGGACTCAAGAGACCCAGTACTTC.

This clonotype came up a few times. The V call is TRBV28, the J call TRBJ1-5; a weak D match, TRBD1 (5 bases). V lost 7 bases, J lost 5 bases, and 15 bases lay in between. CDR1 MDHEN and CDR2 SYDVKM come from the germline V gene. The CDR3 length is 14 residues. As DNA, the CDR3 is TGTGCCAGCACTTCCGGTCAGGGACATCAGCCCCAGCATTTT. This codes for CASTSGQGHQPQHF.

The chain uses TRBV12-3 or TRBV12-4 and TRBJ2-2; the match to TRBD1 covers 7 bases. The junction had 14 bases not matched to a gene; V was cut back by 0 bases and J by 7 bases. The length of the CDR3 is 18 residues. CDR3 sequence: CASSLARLETGANGELFF. CDR3 bases: TGTGCCAGCAGTTTAGCGCGGCTGGAAACAGGGGCGAACGGGGAGCTGTTTTTT.

This clonotype showed up many times. The chain combines TRBV7-2 with TRBJ2-1, with TRBD2 identical over 10 bases. V lost 4 bases to trimming and J lost 0 bases; unmatched junction nucleotides: 6. Germline CDR1 SGHTA, CDR2 FQGNSA. CDR3 size: 17 residues. CDR3 in DNA: TGTGCCAGCAGCTGGGCTAGCGGGGGTAGCTCCTACAATGAGCAGTTCTTC. The encoded protein is CASSWASGGSSYNEQFF.

This clonotype has at least ten counts. The chain joins TRBV20-1 to TRBJ2-2; D is perhaps TRBD2 (6 bases). From germline, CDR1 is DFQATT and CDR2 SNEGSKA (reference sequence). The CDR3 is 16 residues long. The V end was cut by 2 bases, the J end by 1 base, with 14 bases between. In DNA form, the CDR3 reads TGCAGTGCTAGACCTGCGGGGATAGGGAACACCGGGGAGCTGTTTTTT. Amino acid sequence: CSARPAGIGNTGELFF.

This clonotype was found a few times. V and J are TRBV6-6 and TRBJ2-4, with D perhaps being TRBD1 or TRBD2 (5 bases each). V lost 7 bases to trimming and J lost 8 bases, with 9 bases between them. Germline values: CDR1 MNHNY, CDR2 SVGAGI (reference sequence). The CDR3 contains 11 residues. The CDR3 is CASTQGHIQYF. The CDR3 nucleotides are TGTGCCAGCACCCAGGGACACATTCAGTACTTC.

This clonotype was found many times. The chain has TRBV12-3 or TRBV12-4 and TRBJ2-3; 10 positions match TRBD2. Unmatched junction bases numbered 3, after V lost 3 bases and J lost 0 bases. The CDR3 is 16 residues long. The CDR3 here is CASSFTSGISTDTQYF. The CDR3 region has the DNA TGTGCCAGCAGTTTTACTAGCGGGATAAGCACAGATACGCAGTATTTT.

This clonotype was detected many times. The CDR3 protein is CSARGAGMVTEAFF. Written as DNA, the CDR3 is TGCAGTGCTAGGGGGGCAGGGATGGTGACTGAAGCTTTCTTT. V and J are TRBV20-1 and TRBJ1-1, with D possibly being TRBD1 (6 bases). V dropped 3 bases and J dropped 5 bases, with 16 bases sitting between them. CDR1 and CDR2 (germline): DFQATT, SNEGSKA (reference sequence). The CDR3 totals 14 residues.

The sample holds many counts of this clonotype. The chain is built from TRBV20-1 and TRBJ2-7; 9 positions agree with TRBD1. The CDR3 totals 13 residues. V was clipped by 3 bases and J by 8 bases; unmatched bases: 8. The germline gives CDR1 DFQATT, CDR2 SNEGSKA (reference sequence). The CDR3 loop is CSASAWDRVKQYV. In DNA, the CDR3 is TGCAGTGCTAGCGCTTGGGACAGGGTAAAGCAGTACGTC.

This clonotype was observed many times. V usage is TRBV29-1 and J usage is TRBJ2-3, with a possible D match to TRBD1 (6 bases). The CDR3 totals 17 residues. V was clipped by 1 base and J by 6 bases, with 23 bases between them. The germline gives CDR1 SQVTM, CDR2 ANQGSEA. DNA for the CDR3: TGCAGCGTTGAAGCCCCCGGACAGATCTGGTCGGTGGATACGCAGTATTTT. Its protein product is CSVEAPGQIWSVDTQYF.

The sample holds many counts of this clonotype. The chain employs TRBV20-1 and TRBJ2-7; D is unclear. V lost 3 bases, J lost 3 bases, and 9 bases lay in between. Germline CDR1 is DFQATT and CDR2 is SNEGSKA (reference sequence). The CDR3 is 12 amino acids. The DNA of the CDR3 is TGCAGTGCTAGTTGGGGTGTCTACGAGCAGTACTTC. Amino acid sequence: CSASWGVYEQYF.

This clonotype was seen more than once but under ten times. The chain joins TRBV5-1 to TRBJ2-2, with D unclear. Trimming removed 4 bases from V and 0 bases from J, with 7 bases in between. CDR3 length: 14 amino acids. Germline V lookup: CDR1 SGHRS, CDR2 YFSETQ. Here the CDR3 reads CASSPDPNTGELFF. DNA of the CDR3: TGCGCCAGCAGCCCGGACCCGAACACCGGGGAGCTGTTTTTT.

In this sample, this clonotype turned up a few times. The chain uses TRBV29-1 and TRBJ2-5, with 7 nucleotides matching TRBD1. The J segment lost 5 bases and the V segment lost 7 bases, leaving 7 bases of the junction unmatched. Per germline, CDR1 SQVTM and CDR2 ANQGSEA. The CDR3 loop spans 12 amino acids. CDR3 nucleotides: TGCAGCGCTGTACAGGGGTTGGAGACCCAGTACTTC. It is translated as CSAVQGLETQYF.

This clonotype showed up just a few times. One end of the junction is discordant with germline, which a read error may explain. V is TRBV7-9 and J is TRBJ1-1; no definite D call. Germline assignment: CDR1 SEHNR and CDR2 FQNEAQ (reference sequence). This CDR3 contains 9 residues. The DNA of the CDR3 is TGTGCCAGCAGCTCCCGTGGGCTTTTT. Translating gives CASSSRGLF.

This clonotype was counted at least ten times. This rearrangement joins TRBV20-1 to TRBJ2-7; TRBD1 matches at 10 bases. Germline V gives CDR1 DFQATT, CDR2 SNEGSKA (reference sequence). The CDR3 totals 14 residues. CDR3 bases: TGCAGTGCAACTAGCGACAGGGGGCTCTACGAGCAGTTCGTC. Protein: CSATSDRGLYEQFV.

Comments on this clonotype: This may be a read error: a much more frequent sequence differs by one nucleotide. The V call is TRBV29-1, the J call TRBJ2-7, with D perhaps matching TRBD1 or TRBD2 (5 bases each). CDR3 size: 13 residues. V was shortened by 2 bases and J by 5 bases, with 13 bases between the two germline ends. CDR1 and CDR2 from the germline V gene are SQVTM and ANQGSEA. CDR3 DNA sequence: TGCAGCGTTGAAAGGGGCGGGTCCCACGAGCAGTACTTC. Residues: CSVERGGSHEQYF.

This clonotype was detected ten times or more. The V and J genes are TRBV20-1 and TRBJ1-5, with D unclear. The germline gives CDR1 DFQATT, CDR2 SNEGSKA (reference sequence). The CDR3 spans 14 residues. V was trimmed by 4 bases and J by 4 bases, leaving 14 bases between them. The DNA of the CDR3 is TGCAGTGCTACCAGGACCACTCTAAATCAGCCCCAGCATTTT. Translation: CSATRTTLNQPQHF.

The sample holds a few counts of this clonotype. This sequence joins TRBV4-3 and TRBJ2-7; D gene ambiguous. Germline loops: CDR1 LGHNA, CDR2 YSLEER. V lost 0 bases to trimming and J lost 0 bases, with 9 bases between them. The CDR3 spans 15 residues. As DNA, the CDR3 is TGCGCCAGCAGCCAAGAACAGTTCGGCTCCTACGAGCAGTACTTC. Protein product: CASSQEQFGSYEQYF.

The chain couples TRBV5-1 to TRBJ2-6; the match to TRBD1 covers 7 bases. The CDR3 is 17 amino acids. Germline trimming cut 3 bases from V and 0 bases from J; bases unmatched to any gene: 6. In germline, CDR1 is SGHRS, CDR2 YFSETQ. Here the CDR3 DNA reads TGCGCCAGCAGCTCGGGACAGAAAGCCTCTGGGGCCAACGTCCTGACTTTC. Encoded protein: CASSSGQKASGANVLTF.